This TCR beta chain was found in a study of T and B cells in COVID-19 patients. In the study overall: Blood was sampled from COVID-19 patients who were either actively infected or recovered. Study outcomes and limitations: There were 2,000 to 3,000 TCR clusters exclusive to the recovered cohort, some 31 with low generation probability.

TRB rearrangements were amplified by multiplex PCR with BIOMED2 TRB-A/B primers. TCRdb used MiXCR to reprocess the multiplex PCR reads, holding one entry per CDR3 protein. This table holds about 9,400 distinct CDR3 sequences, around a third found once. Blood genomic DNA input for TRB amplification was roughly 220-500 ng. V lost 4 bases and J lost 1, with 10 bases in between. CDR3 length: 15 residues. Germline loops: CDR1 KGHDR, CDR2 SFDVKD. This clonotype has more than one count but fewer than ten. Antigen: not known. The chain employs TRBV24-1 and TRBJ2-1; D perhaps matches TRBD1 (6 bases). What was sequenced was blood. This receptor was obtained from a human donor who had recovered from COVID-19. The CDR3 sequence: CATSEGGSSYNEQFF. The CDR3 DNA is TGTGCCACCAGTGAAGGGGGTTCATCCTACAATGAGCAGTTCTTC.